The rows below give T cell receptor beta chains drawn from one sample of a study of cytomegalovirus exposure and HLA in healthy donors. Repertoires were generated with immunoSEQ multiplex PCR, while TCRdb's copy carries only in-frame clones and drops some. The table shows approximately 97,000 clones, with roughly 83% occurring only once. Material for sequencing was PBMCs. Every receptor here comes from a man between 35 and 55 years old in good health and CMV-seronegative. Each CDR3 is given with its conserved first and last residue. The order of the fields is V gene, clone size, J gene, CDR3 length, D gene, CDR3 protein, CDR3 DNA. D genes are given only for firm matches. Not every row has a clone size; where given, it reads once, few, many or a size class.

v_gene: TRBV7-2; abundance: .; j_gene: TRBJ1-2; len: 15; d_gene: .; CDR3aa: CASSLARGPNYGYTF; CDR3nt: TGTGCCAGCAGCTTAGCGCGAGGCCCTAACTATGGCTACACCTTC
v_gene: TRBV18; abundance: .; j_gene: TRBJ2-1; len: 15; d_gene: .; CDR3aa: CASSPAAASPNEQFF; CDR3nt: TGTGCCAGCTCACCGGCCGCGGCCTCTCCCAATGAGCAGTTCTTC
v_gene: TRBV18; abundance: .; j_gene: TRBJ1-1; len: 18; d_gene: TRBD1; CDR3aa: CASSSTSGQAGLDTEAFF; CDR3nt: TGTGCCAGCTCATCGACATCGGGACAGGCCGGATTGGACACTGAAGCTTTCTTT
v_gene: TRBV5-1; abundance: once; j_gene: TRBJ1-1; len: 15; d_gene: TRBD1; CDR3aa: CASSLNRGENTEAFF; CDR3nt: TGCGCCAGCAGCTTGAACAGGGGGGAGAACACTGAAGCTTTCTTT
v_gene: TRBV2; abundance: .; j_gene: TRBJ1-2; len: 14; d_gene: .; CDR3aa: CASSELSAGAGYTF; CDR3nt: TGTGCCAGCAGTGAGTTGTCGGCAGGGGCTGGCTACACCTTC
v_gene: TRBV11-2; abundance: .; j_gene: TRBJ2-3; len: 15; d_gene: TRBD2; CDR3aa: CASSSARLAGDTQYF; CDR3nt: TGTGCCAGCAGCTCCGCCCGACTAGCTGGTGATACGCAGTATTTT
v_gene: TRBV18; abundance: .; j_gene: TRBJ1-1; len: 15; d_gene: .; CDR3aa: CASSPPTGRTTEAFF; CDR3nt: TGTGCCAGCTCACCACCCACAGGACGAACCACTGAAGCTTTCTTT
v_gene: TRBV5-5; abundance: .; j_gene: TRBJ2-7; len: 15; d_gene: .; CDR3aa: CASSPTGKTGYEQYF; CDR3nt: TGTGCCAGCAGCCCCACAGGTAAAACGGGCTACGAGCAGTACTTC
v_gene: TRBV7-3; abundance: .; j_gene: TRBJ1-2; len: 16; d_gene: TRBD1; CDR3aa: CASSLTGDRGWRGYTF; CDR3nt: TGTGCCAGCAGCTTAACAGGGGACAGGGGATGGAGGGGCTACACCTTC
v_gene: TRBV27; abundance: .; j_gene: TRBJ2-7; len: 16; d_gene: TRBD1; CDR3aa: CASSPPGTGGFYEQYF; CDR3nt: TGTGCCAGCAGCCCACCCGGGACAGGGGGGTTCTACGAGCAGTACTTC
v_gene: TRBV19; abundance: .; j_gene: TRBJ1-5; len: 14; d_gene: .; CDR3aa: CASTPNRVNQPQHF; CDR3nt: TGTGCCAGTACCCCCAATCGGGTTAATCAGCCCCAGCATTTT
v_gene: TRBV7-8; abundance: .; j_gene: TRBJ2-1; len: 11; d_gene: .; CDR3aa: CASSLAKIEFF; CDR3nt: TGTGCCAGCAGCTTAGCTAAGATAGAGTTCTTC
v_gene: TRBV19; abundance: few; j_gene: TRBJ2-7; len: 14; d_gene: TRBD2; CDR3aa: CASRTGTSSYEQYF; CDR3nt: TGTGCCAGTAGGACCGGGACTAGCTCCTACGAGCAGTACTTC
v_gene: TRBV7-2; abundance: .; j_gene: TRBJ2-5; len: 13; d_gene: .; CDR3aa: CASSFLALETQYF; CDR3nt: TGTGCCAGCAGCTTTTTAGCGTTAGAGACCCAGTACTTC
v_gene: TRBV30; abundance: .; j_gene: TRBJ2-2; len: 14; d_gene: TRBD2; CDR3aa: CASRGGGGTGELFF; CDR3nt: TGTGCCTCGCGGGGGGGAGGGGGCACCGGGGAGCTGTTTTTT
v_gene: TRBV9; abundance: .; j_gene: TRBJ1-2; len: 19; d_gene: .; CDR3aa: CASSPAGNVAAGRGYGYTF; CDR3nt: TGTGCCTCGAGTCCGGCGGGGAATGTCGCGGCAGGGAGGGGCTATGGCTACACCTTC
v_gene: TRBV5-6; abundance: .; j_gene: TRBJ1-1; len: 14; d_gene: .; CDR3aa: CASIRRGGNTEAFF; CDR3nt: TGTGCCAGCATCCGGCGGGGGGGGAACACTGAAGCTTTCTTT
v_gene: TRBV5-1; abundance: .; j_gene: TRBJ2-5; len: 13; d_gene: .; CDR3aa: CASTTGIRETQYF; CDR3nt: TGCGCCAGCACTACGGGGATCCGGGAGACCCAGTACTTC
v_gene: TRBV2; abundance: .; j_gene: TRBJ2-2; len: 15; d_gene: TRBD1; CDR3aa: CATQLDRGNTGELFF; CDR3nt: TGTGCCACCCAGCTGGACAGGGGGAACACCGGGGAGCTGTTTTTT
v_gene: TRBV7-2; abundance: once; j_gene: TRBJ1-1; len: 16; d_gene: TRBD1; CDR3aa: CASSPNGRQGIAEAFF; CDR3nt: TGTGCCAGCAGCCCCAACGGGAGACAGGGCATCGCTGAAGCTTTCTTT
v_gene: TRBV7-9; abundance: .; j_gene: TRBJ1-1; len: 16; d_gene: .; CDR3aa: CASSSQGGGTDTEAFF; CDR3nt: TGTGCCAGCAGCTCCCAGGGAGGGGGTACGGACACTGAAGCTTTCTTT
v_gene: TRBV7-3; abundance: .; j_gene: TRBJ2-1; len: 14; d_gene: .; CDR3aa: CASSLAGINNEQFF; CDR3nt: TGTGCCAGCAGCTTAGCAGGTATCAACAATGAGCAGTTCTTC
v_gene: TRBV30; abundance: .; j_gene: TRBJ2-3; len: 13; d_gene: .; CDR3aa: CAWNGGETDTQYF; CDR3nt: TGTGCCTGGAACGGCGGGGAGACAGATACGCAGTATTTT
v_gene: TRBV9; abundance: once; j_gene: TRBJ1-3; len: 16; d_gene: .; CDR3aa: CASSVGDTFSGNTIYF; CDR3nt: TGTGCCAGCAGCGTAGGTGACACCTTCTCTGGAAACACCATATATTTT
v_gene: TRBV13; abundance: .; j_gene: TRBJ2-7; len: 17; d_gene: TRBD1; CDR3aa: CASSHMVRGQSSYEQYF; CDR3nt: TGTGCCAGCAGCCATATGGTCAGGGGGCAGAGTAGCTACGAGCAGTACTTC
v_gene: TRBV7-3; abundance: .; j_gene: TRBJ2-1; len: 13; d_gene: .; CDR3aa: CASSLGQYNEQFF; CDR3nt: TGTGCCAGCAGCTTAGGGCAATACAATGAGCAGTTCTTC
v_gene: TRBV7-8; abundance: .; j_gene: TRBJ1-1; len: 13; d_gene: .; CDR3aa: CASSLDLFGGAFF; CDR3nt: TGTGCCAGCAGCCTCGATTTGTTCGGCGGAGCTTTCTTT
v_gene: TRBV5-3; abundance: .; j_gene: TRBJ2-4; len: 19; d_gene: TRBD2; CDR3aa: CARSRLAGARGFVKNIQYF; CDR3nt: TGTGCCAGAAGCAGACTAGCGGGGGCGCGGGGCTTTGTCAAAAACATTCAGTACTTC
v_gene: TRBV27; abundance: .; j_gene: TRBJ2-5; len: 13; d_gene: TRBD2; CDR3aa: CASSWGGQETQYF; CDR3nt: TGTGCCAGCAGCTGGGGGGGGCAAGAGACCCAGTACTTC
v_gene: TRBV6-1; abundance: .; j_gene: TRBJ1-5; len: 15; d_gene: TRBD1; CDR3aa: CAEGQGPYSNQPQHF; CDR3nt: TGTGCTGAGGGACAGGGGCCCTATAGCAATCAGCCCCAGCATTTT
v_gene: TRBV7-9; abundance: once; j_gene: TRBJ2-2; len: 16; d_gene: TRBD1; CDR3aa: CSSSPRTGMYTGELFF; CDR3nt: TGTTCCAGCAGCCCCAGGACAGGGATGTACACCGGGGAGCTGTTTTTT
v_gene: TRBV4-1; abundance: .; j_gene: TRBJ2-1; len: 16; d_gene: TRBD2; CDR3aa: CASTGTSGGLDNEQFF; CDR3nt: TGCGCCAGCACCGGGACTAGCGGGGGGTTAGACAATGAGCAGTTCTTC
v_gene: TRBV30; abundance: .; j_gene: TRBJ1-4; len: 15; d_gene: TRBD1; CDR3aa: CAWSTDRKFTEKLFF; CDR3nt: TGTGCCTGGAGTACGGACAGGAAGTTTACTGAAAAACTGTTTTTT
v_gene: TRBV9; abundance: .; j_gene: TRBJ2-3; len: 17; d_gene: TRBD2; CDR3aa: CASSVGTSGGAADTQYF; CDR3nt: TGTGCCAGCAGCGTTGGGACTAGCGGGGGGGCAGCGGATACGCAGTATTTT